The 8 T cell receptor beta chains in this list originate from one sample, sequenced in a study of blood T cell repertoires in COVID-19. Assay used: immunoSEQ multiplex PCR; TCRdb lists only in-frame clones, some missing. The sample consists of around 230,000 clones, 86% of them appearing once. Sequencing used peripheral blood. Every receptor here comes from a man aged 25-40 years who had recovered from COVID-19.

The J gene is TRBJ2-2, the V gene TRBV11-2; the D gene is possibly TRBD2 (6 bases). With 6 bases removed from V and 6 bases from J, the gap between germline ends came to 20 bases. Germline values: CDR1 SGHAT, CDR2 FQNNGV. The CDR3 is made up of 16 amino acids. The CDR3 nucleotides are TGTGCCAGCAGGGACGCCGGGACTTGGCAGTCCGGGGAGCTGTTTTTT. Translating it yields CASRDAGTWQSGELFF.

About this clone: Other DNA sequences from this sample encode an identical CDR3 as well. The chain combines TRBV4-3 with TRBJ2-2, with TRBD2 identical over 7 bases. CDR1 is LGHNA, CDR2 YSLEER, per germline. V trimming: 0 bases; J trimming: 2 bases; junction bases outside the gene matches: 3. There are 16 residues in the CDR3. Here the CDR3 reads CASSQEAGPNTGELFF. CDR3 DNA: TGCGCCAGCAGCCAAGAAGCGGGGCCCAACACCGGGGAGCTGTTTTTT.

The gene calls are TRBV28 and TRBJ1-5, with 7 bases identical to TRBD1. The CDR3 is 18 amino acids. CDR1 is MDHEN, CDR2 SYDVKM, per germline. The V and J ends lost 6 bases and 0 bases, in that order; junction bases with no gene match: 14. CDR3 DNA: TGTGCCAGCAGCTCATACGAACACGGGACAGCTAGCAATCAGCCCCAGCATTTT. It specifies CASSSYEHGTASNQPQHF. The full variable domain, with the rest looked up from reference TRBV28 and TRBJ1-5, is DVKVTQSSRYLVKRTGEKVFLECVQDMDHENMFWYRQDPGLGLRLIYFSYDVKMKEKGDIPEGYSVSREKKERFSLILESASTNQTSMYLCASSSYEHGTASNQPQHFGDGTRLSIL.

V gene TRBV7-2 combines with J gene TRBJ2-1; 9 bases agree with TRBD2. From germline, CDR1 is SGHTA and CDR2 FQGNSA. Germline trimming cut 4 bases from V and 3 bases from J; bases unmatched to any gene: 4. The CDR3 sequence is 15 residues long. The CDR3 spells CASSSRGGGYNEQFF. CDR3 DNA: TGTGCCAGCAGCTCCCGCGGGGGGGGCTACAATGAGCAGTTCTTC.

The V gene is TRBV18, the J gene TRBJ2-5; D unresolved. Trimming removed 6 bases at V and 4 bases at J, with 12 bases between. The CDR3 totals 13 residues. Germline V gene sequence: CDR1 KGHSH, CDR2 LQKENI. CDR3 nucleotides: TGTGCCAGCTCTCCCGGGTCCCGAGAGACCCAGTACTTC. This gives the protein CASSPGSRETQYF.

Here the CDR3 DNA reads TGTGCCAGCAGCGGACAGGGGGTGAATCAGCCCCAGCATTTT. Its translation: CASSGQGVNQPQHF. This rearrangement joins TRBV2 to TRBJ1-5, with 10 bases aligning to TRBD1. This CDR3 spans 14 amino acids. V lost 6 bases to trimming and J lost 4 bases; unmatched junction nucleotides: 3. From germline, CDR1 is SNHLY and CDR2 FYNNEI. The full variable domain, rest sourced from reference TRBV2 and TRBJ1-5, is EPEVTQTPSHQVTQMGQEVILRCVPISNHLYFYWYRQILGQKVEFLVSFYNNEISEKSEIFDDQFSVERPDGSNFTLKIRSTKLEDSAMYFCASSGQGVNQPQHFGDGTRLSIL.

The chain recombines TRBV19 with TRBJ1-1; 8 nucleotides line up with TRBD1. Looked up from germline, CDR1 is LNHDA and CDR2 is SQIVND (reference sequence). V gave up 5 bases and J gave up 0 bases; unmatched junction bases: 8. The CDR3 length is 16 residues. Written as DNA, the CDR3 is TGTGCCAGTAGTCTTAACAGGGGGGATGTGAACACTGAAGCTTTCTTT. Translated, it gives CASSLNRGDVNTEAFF.

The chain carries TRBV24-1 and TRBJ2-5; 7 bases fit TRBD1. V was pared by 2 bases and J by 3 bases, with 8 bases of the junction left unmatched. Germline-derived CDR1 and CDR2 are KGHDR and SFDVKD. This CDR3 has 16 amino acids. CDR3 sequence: CATSDYRQGDEETQYF. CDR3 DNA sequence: TGTGCCACCAGTGATTACCGACAGGGTGATGAAGAGACCCAGTACTTC.